This T cell receptor beta chain is from a study of blood T cell repertoires in COVID-19. Study background: Sites in the United States, Italy and Spain provided acute and convalescent COVID-19 samples.

This clone was seen more than once but under ten times. CDR3 length: 15 amino acids. V trimming: 6 bases; J trimming: 3 bases; junction bases outside the gene matches: 5. Germline CDR1 and CDR2: SNHLY and FYNNEI. Authors' processing steps: Reference gene primer amplification yielded estimated nucleated cell counts. The repertoire was sequenced with immunoSEQ multiplex PCR; TCRdb's copy has only in-frame clones and lacks some. The DNA gave D and trimming, while V, J and clone size come from that table. The sample has over 95,000 clones; approximately 81% are singletons. The sequenced material came from peripheral blood. This sequence originates from a man between 45 and 60 years old with acute or convalescent COVID-19. The rearrangement links TRBV2 to TRBJ2-7; 13 bases align to TRBD2. The CDR3 loop reads CASSQGLAGNYEQYF. DNA of the CDR3: TGTGCCAGCAGCCAGGGACTAGCGGGGAACTACGAGCAGTACTTC. The complete variable domain, with remaining parts taken from reference TRBV2 and TRBJ2-7, reads EPEVTQTPSHQVTQMGQEVILRCVPISNHLYFYWYRQILGQKVEFLVSFYNNEISEKSEIFDDQFSVERPDGSNFTLKIRSTKLEDSAMYFCASSQGLAGNYEQYFGPGTRLTVT.